A selection of T cell receptor beta chains follows, all from one sample in a study of T cell responses to AZD1222 COVID-19 vaccine. Generated by immunoSEQ multiplex PCR, the TCRdb table keeps only in-frame clones and is missing some. The sample lists roughly 130,000 clones; roughly nine tenths were seen once. The sequenced sample was peripheral blood, obtained on day 0 of AZD1222 vaccination. Receptors were obtained from an adult in good health. Each CDR3 is given with its conserved first and last residue. A D gene is named only where the DNA matches it firmly. A row's size may be missing; if present it is once, few, many or a size class.

J	size	length	V	D	DNA	CDR3
TRBJ1-2	NA	13	TRBV7-3	NA	TGTGCCAGCAGCCCCATCCTGTTCTATGGCTACACCTTC	CASSPILFYGYTF
TRBJ2-1	NA	15	TRBV6-4	NA	TGTGCCAGCAGTGACTCAGCGGGCTCCTACAATGAGCAGTTCTTC	CASSDSAGSYNEQFF
TRBJ1-1	NA	14	TRBV10-3	NA	TGTGCCATCAGTGAGTCCCGGGGGCGCGCGGAAGCTTTCTTT	CAISESRGRAEAFF
TRBJ1-5	NA	13	TRBV12-3/TRBV12-4	NA	TGTGCCAGCAGTTTAAATAGCAATCAGCCCCAGCATTTT	CASSLNSNQPQHF
TRBJ1-1	NA	14	TRBV30	NA	TGTGCTACATGGGGGCACCCGGGGGCCACTGAAGCTTTCTTT	CATWGHPGATEAFF
TRBJ1-2	once	15	TRBV7-9	NA	TGTGCCAGCAGCTCACGACAGGCCGATAACTATGGCTACACCTTC	CASSSRQADNYGYTF
TRBJ2-5	NA	16	TRBV7-2	TRBD2	TGTGCCAGCAGCTTAGGCGCGGGAGGCGGGCGGGAGACCCAGTACTTC	CASSLGAGGGRETQYF
TRBJ1-4	few	13	TRBV2	NA	TGTGCCAGCAGGGATACCGGTCGGGGAAAACTGTTTTTT	CASRDTGRGKLFF
TRBJ2-2	NA	15	TRBV6-5	NA	TGTGCCAGCAGTTTTGGAAGACGAGGCACCGGGGAGCTGTTTTTT	CASSFGRRGTGELFF
TRBJ1-5	NA	14	TRBV12-5	NA	TGTGCTAGTGGTTTGGGGGATAGCAATCAGCCCCAGCATTTT	CASGLGDSNQPQHF
TRBJ2-2	NA	16	TRBV19	TRBD1	TGTGCCAGTAGGGGGATTCTAACAGGGGGACCCGGGGAGCTGTTTTTT	CASRGILTGGPGELFF
TRBJ2-3	NA	14	TRBV11-2	TRBD2	TGTGCCAGCAGCTTAGTGGGAGGGTCAGATACGCAGTATTTT	CASSLVGGSDTQYF
TRBJ1-6	NA	15	TRBV5-5	NA	TGTGCCAGCAGCTTGGCCCAGGGTTATAATTCACCCCTCCACTTT	CASSLAQGYNSPLHF
TRBJ1-1	once	13	TRBV7-2	NA	TGTGCCAGCACCCCCATCGGGGGAACTGAAGCTTTCTTT	CASTPIGGTEAFF
TRBJ2-1	NA	16	TRBV7-8	NA	TGTGCCAGCAGCATAGGTGGGGTGTCGCTGGGTGGAGCCCAGTTCTTC	CASSIGGVSLGGAQFF
TRBJ2-1	NA	15	TRBV5-1	NA	TGCGCCAGCAGCTCGGCACGCGACTTCTACAATGAGCAGTTCTTC	CASSSARDFYNEQFF
TRBJ2-3	NA	19	TRBV10-3	TRBD2	TGTGCCACTTCCCCCGCTTCGGGACTAGCGGCTTCTAGCACAGATACGCAGTATTTT	CATSPASGLAASSTDTQYF
TRBJ1-2	NA	12	TRBV30	NA	TGTGCCTGGAGGACGGGGGGCTATGGCTACACCTTC	CAWRTGGYGYTF
TRBJ2-2	NA	11	TRBV5-3	NA	TGTGCCAGAGGGGTGGCCGGGGAGCTGTTTTTT	CARGVAGELFF
TRBJ2-1	NA	13	TRBV6-5	TRBD1	TGTGCCAGCAGGGGACAGGGGTCCGGTGAGCAGTTCTTC	CASRGQGSGEQFF
TRBJ1-1	NA	14	TRBV6-2/TRBV6-3	NA	TGTGCCAGCAGTTACGGGCAGGGCCACACTGAAGCTTTCTTT	CASSYGQGHTEAFF
TRBJ2-1	NA	12	TRBV11-2	NA	TGTGCCAGCAGCCCCGACGGCCGGAGGCAGTTCTTC	CASSPDGRRQFF
TRBJ2-2	NA	13	TRBV18	TRBD1	TGTGCCAGCTCACCACCGGGACAGAGGGAGCTGTTTTTT	CASSPPGQRELFF
TRBJ2-1	NA	13	TRBV14	NA	TGTGCCAGCAGCCAAGTTGGGCCTGGGGAGCAGTTCTTC	CASSQVGPGEQFF
TRBJ2-1	NA	12	TRBV7-6	NA	TGTGCCAGCAGCCAGGGGTCCCATGAGCAGTTCTTC	CASSQGSHEQFF
TRBJ1-4	NA	14	TRBV19	TRBD1	TGTGCCAGTAGTCGTCGGACAGGGTTTGAAAAACTGTTTTTT	CASSRRTGFEKLFF
TRBJ2-5	NA	19	TRBV6-4	TRBD2	TGTGCCAGCAGTGACCCCACCCTAGCGGGAGCAGCGGTGGGAGAGACCCAGTACTTC	CASSDPTLAGAAVGETQYF
TRBJ2-1	NA	14	TRBV19	NA	TGTGCCAGTAGTCCTCGGGGGTGGCCTAATGAGCAGTTCTTC	CASSPRGWPNEQFF
TRBJ2-1	NA	10	TRBV2	NA	TGTGCCAGCAGTGGGACAGCGCAGTTCTTC	CASSGTAQFF
TRBJ1-4	NA	14	TRBV6-9	NA	TGTGCCAGCAGCCTAGGATCGGGTGATGAAAAACTGTTTTTT	CASSLGSGDEKLFF
TRBJ2-5	NA	14	TRBV29-1	TRBD1	TGCAGCGTTGAGTTTCAGGGGGCGGCGGAGACCCAGTACTTC	CSVEFQGAAETQYF
TRBJ1-5	NA	15	TRBV10-3	TRBD1	TGTGCCATCAGTGTGAGACAGGGAGGGGGACAGCCCCAGCATTTT	CAISVRQGGGQPQHF
TRBJ2-5	NA	14	TRBV10-3	TRBD2	TGTGCCATCAGTGATTGGGGGAGGGAAGAGACCCAGTACTTC	CAISDWGREETQYF
TRBJ1-5	NA	13	TRBV11-2	NA	TGTGCCAGCAGCTTATCAATAGATCAGCCCCAGCATTTT	CASSLSIDQPQHF
TRBJ1-1	NA	13	TRBV12-3/TRBV12-4	NA	TGTGCCAGCAGTTTATTCGCTGGGACTGAAGCTTTCTTT	CASSLFAGTEAFF
TRBJ1-5	NA	12	TRBV7-9	NA	TGTGCCAGCAGCTCCCAAGATCAGCCCCAGCATTTT	CASSSQDQPQHF
TRBJ1-2	NA	13	TRBV19	NA	TGTGCCAGTAGTATGCGGGGGAGGTATGGCTACACCTTC	CASSMRGRYGYTF
TRBJ1-6	few	16	TRBV4-3	NA	TGCGCCAGCAGCCAAGATGCGGGCGGTAATAATTCACCCCTCCACTTT	CASSQDAGGNNSPLHF
TRBJ1-4	NA	15	TRBV2	NA	TGTGCCAGCTTTCCCGACTCGTCATCCGGACGAAAACTGTTTTTT	CASFPDSSSGRKLFF
TRBJ1-2	NA	13	TRBV25-1	NA	TGTGCCAGCAGTGAATCTAATTATAATGGCTACACCTTC	CASSESNYNGYTF
TRBJ1-3	NA	15	TRBV7-9	NA	TGTGCCAGCAGCTTGACGGGGCTCACTGGAAACACCATATATTTT	CASSLTGLTGNTIYF
TRBJ1-3	once	21	TRBV27	NA	TGTGCCAGCAGACCTCCTCCCATTCGTTTATCCCTTCAGGGCCTCGGAAACACCATATATTTT	CASRPPPIRLSLQGLGNTIYF
TRBJ1-2	NA	19	TRBV5-1	TRBD1	TGCGCCAGCAGCTTGGAGGGCGGGACAGGGCATCGGGTATACTATGGCTACACCTTC	CASSLEGGTGHRVYYGYTF
TRBJ2-2	NA	15	TRBV11-3	TRBD2	TGTGCCAGCAGCTTATTGGCGGGAGTGAACGGGGAGCTGTTTTTT	CASSLLAGVNGELFF
TRBJ1-6	NA	16	TRBV2	NA	TGTGCCAGCAGTGGGGGTTCCACTCAGTATAATTCACCCCTCCACTTT	CASSGGSTQYNSPLHF
TRBJ1-5	NA	16	TRBV19	TRBD1	TGTGCCAGTAGTACAGCCGGGACAGGGGGGAATCAGCCCCAGCATTTT	CASSTAGTGGNQPQHF
TRBJ1-3	NA	16	TRBV7-8	NA	TGTGCCAGCAGCTTAGGCTCAGGACTCTCTGGAAACACCATATATTTT	CASSLGSGLSGNTIYF
TRBJ1-4	once	15	TRBV6-6	TRBD1	TGTGCCAGCAGTTCGACACAGGGGTCTAATGAAAAACTGTTTTTT	CASSSTQGSNEKLFF
TRBJ2-5	once	14	TRBV11-2	NA	TGTGCCAGCAGCTTAAGGTCGACACAAGAGACCCAGTACTTC	CASSLRSTQETQYF
TRBJ2-3	NA	15	TRBV29-1	NA	TGCAGCGTCCCTTGGACGGCTTCTAGCACAGATACGCAGTATTTT	CSVPWTASSTDTQYF
TRBJ1-2	NA	11	TRBV29-1	NA	TGCAGCGTTGGTCGGACAGATGGCTACACCTTC	CSVGRTDGYTF
TRBJ1-6	once	13	TRBV12-3/TRBV12-4	NA	TGTGCCAGCAGTGAACAGGGTTCTTCACCCCTCCACTTT	CASSEQGSSPLHF
TRBJ1-6	NA	14	TRBV5-1	TRBD1	TGCGCCAGCAGCAGGACAGGGGCGAATTCACCCCTCCACTTT	CASSRTGANSPLHF
TRBJ1-2	NA	14	TRBV6-5	NA	TGTGCCAGCACCTCGCGGTGGGGGGAGGGTGGCTACACCTTC	CASTSRWGEGGYTF
TRBJ1-1	NA	15	TRBV18	NA	TGTGCCAGCTCACCACCGGAGGGGGAGAACACTGAAGCTTTCTTT	CASSPPEGENTEAFF
TRBJ1-1	NA	13	TRBV11-3	NA	TGTGCCAGCAGCTCCCAGGGCGACACTGAAGCTTTCTTT	CASSSQGDTEAFF
TRBJ1-1	NA	14	TRBV6-5	NA	TGTGCCACCAGTTACTTCGGGGGAGGCACTGAAGCTTTCTTT	CATSYFGGGTEAFF
TRBJ2-1	NA	14	TRBV18	TRBD1	TGTGCCAGCTCACTGGGACAGGGGATCAATGAGCAGTTCTTC	CASSLGQGINEQFF
TRBJ1-1	once	17	TRBV5-1	NA	TGCGCCAGCAGCTTGGGGTACTACAGGGAGAGGAACACTGAAGCTTTCTTT	CASSLGYYRERNTEAFF
TRBJ1-6	NA	17	TRBV7-9	NA	TGTGCCAGCAGCTTAGATATCTCCGCCCCGGCTAATTCACCCCTCCACTTT	CASSLDISAPANSPLHF